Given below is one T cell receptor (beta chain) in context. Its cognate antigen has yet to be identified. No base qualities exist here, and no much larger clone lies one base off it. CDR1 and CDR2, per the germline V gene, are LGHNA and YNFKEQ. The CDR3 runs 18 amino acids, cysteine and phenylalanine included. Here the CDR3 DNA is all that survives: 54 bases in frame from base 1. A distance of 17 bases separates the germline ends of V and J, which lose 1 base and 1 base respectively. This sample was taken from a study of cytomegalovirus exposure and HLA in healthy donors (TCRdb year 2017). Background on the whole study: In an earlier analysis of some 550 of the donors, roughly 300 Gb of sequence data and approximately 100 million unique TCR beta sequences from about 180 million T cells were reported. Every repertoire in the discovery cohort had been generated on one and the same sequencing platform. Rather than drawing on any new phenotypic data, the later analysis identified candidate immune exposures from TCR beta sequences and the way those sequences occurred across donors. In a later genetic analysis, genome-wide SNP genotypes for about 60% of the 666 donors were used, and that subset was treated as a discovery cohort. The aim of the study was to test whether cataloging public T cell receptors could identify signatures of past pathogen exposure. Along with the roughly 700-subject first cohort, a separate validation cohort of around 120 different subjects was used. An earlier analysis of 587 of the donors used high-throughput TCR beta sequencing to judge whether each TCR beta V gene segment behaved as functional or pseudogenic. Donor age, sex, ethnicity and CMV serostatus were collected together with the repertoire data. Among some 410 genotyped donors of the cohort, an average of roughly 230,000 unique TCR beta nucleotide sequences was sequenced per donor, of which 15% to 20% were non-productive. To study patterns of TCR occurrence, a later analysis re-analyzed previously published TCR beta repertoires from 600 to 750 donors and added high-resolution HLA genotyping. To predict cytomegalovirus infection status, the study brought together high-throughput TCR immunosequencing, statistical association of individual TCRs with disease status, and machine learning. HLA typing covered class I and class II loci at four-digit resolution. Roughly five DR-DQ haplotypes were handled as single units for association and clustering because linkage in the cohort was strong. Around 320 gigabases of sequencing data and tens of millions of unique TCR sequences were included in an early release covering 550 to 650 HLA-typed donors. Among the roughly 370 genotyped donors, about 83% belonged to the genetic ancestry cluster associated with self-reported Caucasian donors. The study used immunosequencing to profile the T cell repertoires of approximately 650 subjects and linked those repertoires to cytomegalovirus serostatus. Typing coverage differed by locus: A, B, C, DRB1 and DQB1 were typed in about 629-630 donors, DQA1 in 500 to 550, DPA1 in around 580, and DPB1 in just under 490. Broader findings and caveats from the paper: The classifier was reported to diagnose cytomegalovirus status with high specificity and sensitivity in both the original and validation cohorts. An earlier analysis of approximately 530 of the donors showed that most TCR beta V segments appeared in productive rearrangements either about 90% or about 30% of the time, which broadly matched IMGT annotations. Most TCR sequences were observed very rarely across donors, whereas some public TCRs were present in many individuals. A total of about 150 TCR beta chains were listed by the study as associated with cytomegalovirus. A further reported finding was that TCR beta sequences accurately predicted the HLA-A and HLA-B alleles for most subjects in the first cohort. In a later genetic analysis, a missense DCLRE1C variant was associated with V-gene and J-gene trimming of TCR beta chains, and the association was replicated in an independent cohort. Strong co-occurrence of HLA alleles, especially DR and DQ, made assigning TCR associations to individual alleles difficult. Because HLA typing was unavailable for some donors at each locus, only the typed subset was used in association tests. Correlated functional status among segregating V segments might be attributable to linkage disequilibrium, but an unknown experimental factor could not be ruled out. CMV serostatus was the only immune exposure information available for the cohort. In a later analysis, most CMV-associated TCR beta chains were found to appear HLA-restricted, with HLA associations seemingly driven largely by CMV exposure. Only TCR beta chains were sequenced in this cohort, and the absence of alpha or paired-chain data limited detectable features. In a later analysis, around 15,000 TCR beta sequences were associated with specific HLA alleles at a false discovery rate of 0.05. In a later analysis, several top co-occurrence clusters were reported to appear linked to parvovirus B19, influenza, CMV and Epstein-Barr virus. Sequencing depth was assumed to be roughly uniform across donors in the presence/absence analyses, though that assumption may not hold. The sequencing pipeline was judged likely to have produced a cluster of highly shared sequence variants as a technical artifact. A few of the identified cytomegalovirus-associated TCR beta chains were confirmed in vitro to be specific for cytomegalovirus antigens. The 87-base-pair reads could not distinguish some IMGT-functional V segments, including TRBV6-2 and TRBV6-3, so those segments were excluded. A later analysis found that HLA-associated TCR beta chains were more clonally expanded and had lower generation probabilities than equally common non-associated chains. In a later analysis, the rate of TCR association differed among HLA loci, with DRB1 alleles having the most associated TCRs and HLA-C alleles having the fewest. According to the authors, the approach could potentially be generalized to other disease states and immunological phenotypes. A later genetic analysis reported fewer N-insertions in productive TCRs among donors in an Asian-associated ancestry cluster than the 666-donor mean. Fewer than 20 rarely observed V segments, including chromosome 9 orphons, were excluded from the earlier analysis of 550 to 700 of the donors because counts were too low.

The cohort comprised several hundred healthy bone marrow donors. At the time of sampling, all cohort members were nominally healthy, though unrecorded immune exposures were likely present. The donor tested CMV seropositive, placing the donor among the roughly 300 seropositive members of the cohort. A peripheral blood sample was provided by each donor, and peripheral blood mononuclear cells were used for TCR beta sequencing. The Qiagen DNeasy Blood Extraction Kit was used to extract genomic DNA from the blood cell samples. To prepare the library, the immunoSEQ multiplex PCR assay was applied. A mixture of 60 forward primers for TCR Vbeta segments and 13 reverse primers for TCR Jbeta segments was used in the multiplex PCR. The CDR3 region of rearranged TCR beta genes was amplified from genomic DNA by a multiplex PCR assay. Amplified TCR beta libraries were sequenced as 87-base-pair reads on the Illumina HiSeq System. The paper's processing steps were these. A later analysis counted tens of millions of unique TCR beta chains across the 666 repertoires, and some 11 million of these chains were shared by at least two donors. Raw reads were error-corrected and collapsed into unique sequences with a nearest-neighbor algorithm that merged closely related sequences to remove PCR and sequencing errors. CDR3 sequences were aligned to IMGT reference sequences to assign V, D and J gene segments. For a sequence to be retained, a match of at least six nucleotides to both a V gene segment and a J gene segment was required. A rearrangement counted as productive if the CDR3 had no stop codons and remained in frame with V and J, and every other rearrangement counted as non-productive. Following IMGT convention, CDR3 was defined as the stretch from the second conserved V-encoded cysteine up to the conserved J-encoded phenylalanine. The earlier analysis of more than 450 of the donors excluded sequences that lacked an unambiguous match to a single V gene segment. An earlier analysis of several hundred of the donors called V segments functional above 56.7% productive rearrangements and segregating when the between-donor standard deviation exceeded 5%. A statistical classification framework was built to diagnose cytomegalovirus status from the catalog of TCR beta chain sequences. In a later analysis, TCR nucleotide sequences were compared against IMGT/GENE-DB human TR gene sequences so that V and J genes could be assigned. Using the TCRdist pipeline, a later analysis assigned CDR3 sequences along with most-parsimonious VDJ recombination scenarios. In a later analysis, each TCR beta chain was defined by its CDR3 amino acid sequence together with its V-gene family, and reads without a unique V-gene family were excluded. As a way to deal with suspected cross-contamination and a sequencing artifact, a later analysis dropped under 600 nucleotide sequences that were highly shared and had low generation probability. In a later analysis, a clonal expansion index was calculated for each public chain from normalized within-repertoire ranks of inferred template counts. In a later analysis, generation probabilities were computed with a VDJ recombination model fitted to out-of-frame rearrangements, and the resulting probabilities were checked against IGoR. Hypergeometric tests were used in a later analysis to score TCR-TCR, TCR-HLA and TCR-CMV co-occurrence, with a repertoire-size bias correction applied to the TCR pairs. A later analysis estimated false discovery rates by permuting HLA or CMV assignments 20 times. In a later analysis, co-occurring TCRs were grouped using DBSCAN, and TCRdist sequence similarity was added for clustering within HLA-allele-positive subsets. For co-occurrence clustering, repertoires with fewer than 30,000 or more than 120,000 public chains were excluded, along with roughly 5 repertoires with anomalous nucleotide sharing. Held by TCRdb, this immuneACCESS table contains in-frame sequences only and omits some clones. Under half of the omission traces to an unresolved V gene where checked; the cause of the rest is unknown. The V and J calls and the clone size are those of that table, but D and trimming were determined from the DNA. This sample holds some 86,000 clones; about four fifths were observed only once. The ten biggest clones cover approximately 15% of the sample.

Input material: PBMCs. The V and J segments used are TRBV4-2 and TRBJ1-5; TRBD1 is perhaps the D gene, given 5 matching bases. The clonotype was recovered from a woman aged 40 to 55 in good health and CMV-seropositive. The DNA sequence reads TGTGCCAGCAGCCAAGGGCGGGACGGGGGGTACAGCAATCAGCCCCAGCATTTT. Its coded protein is CASSQGRDGGYSNQPQHF.